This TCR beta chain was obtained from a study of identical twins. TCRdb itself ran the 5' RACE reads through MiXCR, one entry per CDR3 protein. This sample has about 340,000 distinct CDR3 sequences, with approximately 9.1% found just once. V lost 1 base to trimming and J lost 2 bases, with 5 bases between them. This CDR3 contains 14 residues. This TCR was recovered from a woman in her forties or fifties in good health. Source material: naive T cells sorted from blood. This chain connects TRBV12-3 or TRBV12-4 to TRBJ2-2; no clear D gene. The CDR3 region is CASSLEVNTGELFF. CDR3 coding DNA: TGTGCCAGCAGTTTAGAGGTTAACACCGGGGAGCTGTTTTTT.